The 25 T cell receptor beta chains given below trace back to one sample, sequenced in a study of Graves' ophthalmopathy and Graves' hyperthyroidism. Transcripts of RNA were the source for amplifying TCR beta CDR3 regions. RT-PCR in the first round used HTBI primers; a second-round multiplex PCR followed. In TCRdb, the multiplex PCR reads were re-called with MiXCR into one record per CDR3 protein. The sample yields 400,000 to 450,000 distinct CDR3 sequences, approximately 21% seen once. Sequencing input: peripheral blood. The receptors shown here come from a woman aged 18-35 years with stable Graves' hyperthyroidism.

This clonotype was observed at least ten times. This rearrangement joins TRBV6-1 to TRBJ2-7; D gene ambiguous. Looked up from germline, CDR1 is MNHNS and CDR2 is SASEGT. V lost 0 bases, J lost 3 bases, and 9 bases lay in between. CDR3 size: 14 residues. CDR3 nucleotide sequence: TGTGCCAGCAGTGAAGCGGGTCTTTACTACGAGCAGTACTTC. Its translation is CASSEAGLYYEQYF.

This clonotype has at least ten counts. The chain joins TRBV2 to TRBJ2-7; 9 nucleotides agree with TRBD1. With 8 bases clipped from V and 3 bases from J, the junction kept 5 bases outside the gene matches. Germline CDR1 SNHLY, CDR2 FYNNEI. This CDR3 contains 13 residues. The CDR3 here is CASCPGQGYEQYF. CDR3 DNA sequence: TGTGCCAGCTGTCCGGGACAGGGCTACGAGCAGTACTTC.

Ten or more counts support this clonotype. The chain joins TRBV18 to TRBJ2-5, with D perhaps matching TRBD2 (6 bases). In germline, CDR1 is KGHSH, CDR2 LQKENI. V was clipped by 3 bases and J by 2 bases, with 7 bases between them. The CDR3 runs to 13 residues. CDR3 sequence: CASSPTSQETQYF. The CDR3 region has the DNA TGTGCCAGCTCACCGACTAGTCAAGAGACCCAGTACTTC.

This clonotype was seen at least ten times. This chain joins TRBV2 and TRBJ2-7; no firm D call. V was trimmed by 4 bases and J by 5 bases, leaving 3 bases between them. CDR1 is SNHLY and CDR2 is FYNNEI in the germline V gene. CDR3 length: 10 amino acids. The CDR3 region is CASSAHEQYF. The CDR3 region has the DNA TGTGCCAGCAGTGCCCACGAGCAGTACTTC.

This clonotype was picked up a small number of times. The chain employs TRBV11-2 and TRBJ1-5; possibly TRBD1 for D (6 bases). CDR3 size: 14 residues. CDR1 is SGHAT, CDR2 FQNNGV, per germline. The V and J ends lost 2 bases and 6 bases respectively, with 11 bases between them. CDR3 residues: CASSLFAGAQPQHF. CDR3 nucleotide sequence: TGTGCCAGCAGCTTATTTGCAGGGGCTCAGCCCCAGCATTTT.

This clonotype came up many times. The gene calls are TRBV28 and TRBJ1-1, with D possibly TRBD1 on 5 matching bases. The germline V gene has CDR1 MDHEN and CDR2 SYDVKM. The V end lost 7 bases, the J end lost 0 bases, and 15 bases lay between the germline ends. CDR3 length: 15 amino acids. The CDR3 DNA sequence: TGTGCCAGCAACAGGCAGGAAATTATGAACACTGAAGCTTTCTTT. It is translated as CASNRQEIMNTEAFF.

This clonotype was recorded many times. V usage is TRBV28 and J usage is TRBJ1-6; TRBD1 agrees at 7 bases. The trim removed 3 bases at V and 14 bases at J, leaving 7 bases unmatched. Germline CDR1 and CDR2: MDHEN and SYDVKM. The CDR3 covers 13 residues. CDR3 in DNA: TGTGCCAGCAGTTTCGTAGGGGGCAGGGCCCTCCACTTT. This gives the protein CASSFVGGRALHF.

This clonotype has at least ten counts. This chain links TRBV7-3 with TRBJ1-5; 7 bases fit TRBD1. J was trimmed by 6 bases and V by 5 bases; bases with no gene match: 10. Germline V gives CDR1 SGHTA, CDR2 FQGTGA. This CDR3 is 15 amino acids long. CDR3 protein: CASSPPTGPIQPQHF. The CDR3, as DNA: TGTGCCAGCAGCCCCCCGACAGGGCCGATTCAGCCCCAGCATTTT.

This clonotype occurred many times. The chain carries TRBV12-3 or TRBV12-4 and TRBJ2-2, with a weak D call TRBD1 (6 bases). V lost 5 bases, J lost 6 bases, and 13 bases lay in between. The CDR3 sequence is 14 residues long. CDR3 region: CASSATGYAGELFF. The DNA for the CDR3 is TGTGCCAGCAGTGCTACAGGGTACGCCGGGGAGCTGTTTTTT.

This clonotype was counted many times. The chain joins TRBV19 to TRBJ1-2; D may be TRBD1 (5 bases). The V end was cut by 3 bases, the J end by 8 bases, with 16 bases between. Germline CDR1 reads LNHDA; CDR2 reads SQIVND (reference sequence). The length of the CDR3 is 14 residues. The CDR3 reads CASSILSRDNGYTF. In nucleotides, the CDR3 is TGTGCCAGTAGTATCCTTTCCAGGGATAACGGCTACACCTTC.

Notes on this clonotype: A read error may explain this, as a much larger clone is one base away. The chain's CDR3 is CSATGGYSHLHF. Here the CDR3 DNA reads TGCAGTGCTACCGGAGGGTATTCACACCTCCACTTT. V usage is TRBV20-1 and J usage is TRBJ1-6; D is ambiguous. Germline CDR1 and CDR2: DFQATT and SNEGSKA (reference sequence). The CDR3 loop spans 12 amino acids.

The CDR3 loop is CASGGGRLYF. CDR3 sequence (DNA): TGTGCCAGCGGGGGGGGGCGCCTGTACTTC. The V call is TRBV6-4, the J call TRBJ2-7; the D gene is possibly TRBD2 (7 bases). V was clipped by 8 bases and J by 12 bases, with 14 bases between them. The CDR3 runs to 10 residues. The germline gives CDR1 MRHNA, CDR2 SNTAGT.

The chain is built from TRBV19 and TRBJ1-5; a weak D match, TRBD1 (6 bases). This CDR3 has 13 amino acids. The V end was cut by 8 bases, the J end by 2 bases, with 10 bases between. The germline gives CDR1 LNHDA, CDR2 SQIVND (reference sequence). CDR3 amino acids: CASGRQGNQPQHF. For the CDR3, the DNA is TGTGCCAGTGGGAGACAGGGCAATCAGCCCCAGCATTTT.

Ten or more counts support this clonotype. The chain carries TRBV7-6 and TRBJ1-1; D is unresolved. This CDR3 is built from 14 residues. Trimming pared 4 bases from V and 3 bases from J, leaving 12 bases between. Germline CDR1 reads SGHVS; CDR2 reads FNYEAQ. The CDR3: CASSSPPLDTEAFF. The CDR3 DNA reads TGTGCCAGCAGCTCCCCCCCCCTGGACACTGAAGCTTTCTTT.

This clonotype was seen at least ten times. This chain joins TRBV6-1 and TRBJ2-5, with unresolved D. V dropped 1 base and J dropped 4 bases, with 10 bases sitting between them. Germline loops: CDR1 MNHNS, CDR2 SASEGT. The CDR3 is 14 residues long. CDR3 DNA sequence: TGTGCCAGCAGTGAAGGGCCTGTCTCAGAGACCCAGTACTTC. This sequence encodes CASSEGPVSETQYF.

This clonotype was recorded at least ten times. The rearrangement uses TRBV4-3 and TRBJ1-2; TRBD1 agrees at 12 bases. CDR3 length: 17 amino acids. In germline, CDR1 is LGHNA, CDR2 YSLEER. After removal of 0 bases from V and 0 bases from J, the junction contained 2 bases not matched to a gene. Here the CDR3 reads CASSQEGQGAPNYGYTF. The CDR3 region has the DNA TGCGCCAGCAGCCAAGAGGGACAGGGGGCCCCTAACTATGGCTACACCTTC.

This clonotype was found many times. The rearrangement joins TRBV6-5 to TRBJ1-6; 10 bases agree with TRBD1. The CDR3 sequence is 16 residues long. CDR1 is MNHEY, CDR2 SVGAGI, per germline. The V gene end was trimmed by 4 bases and the J gene end by 10 bases; junction bases not matched to a gene: 10. In nucleotides, the CDR3 is TGTGCCAGCAGTTTTCTCCCTGGGACAGGGGAATCACCCCTCCACTTT. Translation: CASSFLPGTGESPLHF.

This clonotype was found many times. The J gene is TRBJ1-6, the V gene TRBV6-5; no reliable D call. Trimming stripped 0 bases from V and 2 bases from J, with 8 bases between. The CDR3 spans 16 residues. Germline V gene sequence: CDR1 MNHEY, CDR2 SVGAGI. In DNA form, the CDR3 reads TGTGCCAGCAGTTACTCGTTCAGCGCCTATAATTCACCCCTCCACTTT. Protein sequence: CASSYSFSAYNSPLHF.

This clonotype came up many times. V usage is TRBV6-2 or TRBV6-3 and J usage is TRBJ2-7; 10 bases match TRBD2. Germline CDR1 is MNHEY and CDR2 is SVGEGT. There are 17 residues in the CDR3. V dropped 0 bases and J dropped 0; count of bases not matched to a gene: 5. CDR3 protein: CASSYSRGLAVSYEQYF. The CDR3 DNA sequence: TGTGCCAGCAGTTACTCCCGTGGACTAGCGGTCTCCTACGAGCAGTACTTC.

This clonotype has at least ten counts. The rearrangement links TRBV20-1 to TRBJ1-2; 8 bases are a match to TRBD1. Trimming removed 3 bases from V and 8 bases from J; junction bases left unmatched: 5. Germline CDR1 and CDR2: DFQATT and SNEGSKA (reference sequence). This CDR3 has 12 amino acids. The DNA for the CDR3 is TGCAGTGCTAGGACAGGGGAAAGCGGCTACACCTTC. It specifies CSARTGESGYTF.

This clonotype was seen at least ten times. The chain employs TRBV5-1 and TRBJ2-5; D unclear. The V end lost 3 bases, the J end lost 4 bases, and 10 bases lay between the germline ends. Germline CDR1 SGHRS, CDR2 YFSETQ. The CDR3 is made up of 13 amino acids. The CDR3 is CASSSGWGETQYF. The CDR3 region has the DNA TGCGCCAGCAGCTCAGGTTGGGGAGAGACCCAGTACTTC.

The sample holds a few counts of this clonotype. An end of the junction does not agree with germline; a read error may underlie this. The rearrangement links TRBV12-5 to TRBJ2-7; no clear D. Per germline, CDR1 LGHNT and CDR2 FRNRAP. The CDR3 runs to 18 residues. The CDR3 here is CASGLTPSGGVVVYDQYF. The CDR3, as DNA: TGTGCTAGTGGTTTGACCCCATCCGGTGGCGTAGTGGTATACGATCAGTACTTC. The complete variable domain, with remaining parts taken from reference TRBV12-5 and TRBJ2-7, reads DARVTQTPRHKVTEMGQEVTMRCQPILGHNTVFWYRQTMMQGLELLAYFRNRAPLDDSGMPKDRFSAEMPDATLATLKIQPSEPRDSAVYFCASGLTPSGGVVVYDQYFGPGTRLTVT.

With regard to this clonotype: One end of the junction fails to match germline, which may point to a read error. The rearrangement joins TRBV11-2 to TRBJ2-4; 7 positions match TRBD2. The germline V gene encodes CDR1 SGHAT and CDR2 FQNNGV. CDR3 size: 19 residues. CDR3 residues: CASSLDTGYGGRAKNIKYF. CDR3 coding DNA: TGTGCCAGCAGCTTAGATACCGGGTACGGGGGGAGAGCCAAAAACATTAAGTACTTC.

There are many counts of this clonotype. V usage is TRBV25-1 and J usage is TRBJ2-7, with 10 bases matching TRBD2. Germline CDR1 MGHDK, CDR2 SYGVNS. Trimming at V came to 0 bases and at J to 6 bases, leaving 8 bases not matched to a gene. The CDR3 covers 16 residues. This CDR3 reads CASSEYASGRSGEQYF. CDR3 DNA: TGTGCCAGCAGTGAATACGCTAGCGGGAGATCGGGCGAGCAGTACTTC.

This clonotype was seen ten or more times. V is TRBV27 and J is TRBJ2-7, with 8 bases lining up with TRBD1. Germline V gene sequence: CDR1 MNHEY, CDR2 SMNVEV (reference sequence). The CDR3 covers 12 residues. V gave up 8 bases and J gave up 2 bases; unmatched junction bases: 2. The CDR3 DNA sequence: TGTGCCAGCTTCAGGGGGCCCTACGAGCAGTACTTC. Translating it yields CASFRGPYEQYF.